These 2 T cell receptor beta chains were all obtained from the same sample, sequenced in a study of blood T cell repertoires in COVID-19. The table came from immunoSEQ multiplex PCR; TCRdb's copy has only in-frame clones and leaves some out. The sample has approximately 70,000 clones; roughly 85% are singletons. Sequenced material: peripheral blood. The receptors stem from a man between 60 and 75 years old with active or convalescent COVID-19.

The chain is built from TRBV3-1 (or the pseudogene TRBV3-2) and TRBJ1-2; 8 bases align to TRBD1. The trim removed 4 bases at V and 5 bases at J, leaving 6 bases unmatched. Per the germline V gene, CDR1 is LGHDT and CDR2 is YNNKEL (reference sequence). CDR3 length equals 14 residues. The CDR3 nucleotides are TGTGCCAGCAGCCCCCGGGACAGGTCTTATGGCTACACCTTC. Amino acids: CASSPRDRSYGYTF.

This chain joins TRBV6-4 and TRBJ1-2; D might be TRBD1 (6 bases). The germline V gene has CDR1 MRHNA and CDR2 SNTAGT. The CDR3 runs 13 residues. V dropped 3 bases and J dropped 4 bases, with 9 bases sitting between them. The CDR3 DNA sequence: TGTGCCAGCAGTGAAACACAGGGCTATGGCTACACCTTC. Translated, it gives CASSETQGYGYTF.